This entry lists 7 T cell receptor beta chains sequenced from one sample in a study of cytomegalovirus exposure and HLA in healthy donors. The PCR made use of 60 Vbeta and 13 Jbeta primers. Produced via immunoSEQ multiplex PCR; TCRdb's table is partial and in-frame only. Altogether approximately 150,000 clones are present, around 75% being singletons, with the ten largest covering about 3.4%. What was sequenced was PBMCs. The source is a male donor in good health and CMV-seronegative.

This clone was counted only a few times. This sequence joins TRBV5-4 and TRBJ2-3; D unresolved. From germline, CDR1 is SGHNT and CDR2 YYREEE (reference sequence). V was shortened by 5 bases and J by 2 bases, with 12 bases between the two germline ends. The CDR3 runs 14 residues. The CDR3, as DNA: TGTGCCAGCAGGGTGGCGGCATTCACAGATACGCAGTATTTT. Its protein is CASRVAAFTDTQYF.

The chain couples TRBV28 to TRBJ1-1, with 7 bases identical to TRBD1. The CDR3 is 16 amino acids. The ends lost 5 bases at V and 4 bases at J; junction bases unmatched: 13. Per the germline V gene, CDR1 is MDHEN and CDR2 is SYDVKM. Written as DNA, the CDR3 is TGTGCCAGCAGTCGGGGTAAGAGGGGGCATCCCACTGAAGCTTTCTTT. Translated, it gives CASSRGKRGHPTEAFF.

The CDR3 region is CASSLGTPYNEQFF. CDR3 coding DNA: TGTGCCAGCAGCTTAGGGACACCCTACAATGAGCAGTTCTTC. The J gene is TRBJ2-1, the V gene TRBV11-2; perhaps TRBD1 as D (5 bases). The CDR3 contains 14 residues. Germline CDR1 SGHAT, CDR2 FQNNGV. Between the trimmed V and J ends, which lost 1 base and 2 bases, there was a span of 6 bases.

The CDR3 region is CASSPVGNSPLHF. The CDR3 DNA reads TGTGCCAGCAGCCCAGTGGGCAATTCACCCCTCCACTTT. The V gene is TRBV13, the J gene TRBJ1-6; D remains unclear. The V end lost 5 bases, the J end lost 7 bases, and 9 bases lay between the germline ends. Germline V CDR1 and CDR2: PRHDT, FYEKMQ (reference sequence). This CDR3 region has 13 residues.

The J gene is TRBJ2-2, the V gene TRBV9, with D uncertain. The V and J ends lost 0 bases and 5 bases respectively, with 2 bases between them. The V gene's germline CDR1 is SGDLS and CDR2 YYNGEE. This CDR3 is built from 12 residues. CDR3 amino acids: CASSVATGELFF. In DNA form, the CDR3 reads TGTGCCAGCAGCGTAGCTACCGGGGAGCTGTTTTTT.

The chain joins TRBV19 to TRBJ2-3, with 8 nucleotides matching TRBD2. V was pared by 6 bases and J by 1 base, with 6 bases of the junction left unmatched. The CDR3 covers 15 residues. The germline CDR1 and CDR2 sequences are LNHDA and SQIVND (reference sequence). CDR3 DNA sequence: TGTGCCAGTAGGACGGCGGGAGGCCGCACAGATACGCAGTATTTT. It is translated as CASRTAGGRTDTQYF.

The chain is built from TRBV28 and TRBJ2-7; TRBD2 aligns across 7 bases. Germline lookup yields CDR1 MDHEN and CDR2 SYDVKM. The CDR3 is made up of 13 amino acids. The V and J ends lost 3 bases and 7 bases, in that order; junction bases with no gene match: 6. In DNA form, the CDR3 reads TGTGCCAGCAGTTTGAGCGGGATTGGGGAGCAGTACTTC. Translation gives CASSLSGIGEQYF.